In its sample, the clone carrying this T cell receptor beta chain was seen once. This sample is drawn from a study of control samples from healthy donors and cancer patients. Assay used: immunoSEQ multiplex PCR; TCRdb lists only in-frame clones, some missing. The sample lists 120,000 to 150,000 clones, 80% to 95% seen once, with approximately 5.7% in the top ten. The CDR3 totals 14 residues. Germline V gene sequence: CDR1 MDHEN, CDR2 SYDVKM. V lost 0 bases to trimming and J lost 2 bases, with 8 bases between them. The chain carries TRBV28 and TRBJ2-7, with D unclear. Sequenced input: blood. The receptor was derived from a man in his late teens or twenties in good health. The CDR3 DNA follows: TGTGCCAGCAGTTTATGGGAGATCCCCTACGAGCAGTACTTC. It translates to CASSLWEIPYEQYF.